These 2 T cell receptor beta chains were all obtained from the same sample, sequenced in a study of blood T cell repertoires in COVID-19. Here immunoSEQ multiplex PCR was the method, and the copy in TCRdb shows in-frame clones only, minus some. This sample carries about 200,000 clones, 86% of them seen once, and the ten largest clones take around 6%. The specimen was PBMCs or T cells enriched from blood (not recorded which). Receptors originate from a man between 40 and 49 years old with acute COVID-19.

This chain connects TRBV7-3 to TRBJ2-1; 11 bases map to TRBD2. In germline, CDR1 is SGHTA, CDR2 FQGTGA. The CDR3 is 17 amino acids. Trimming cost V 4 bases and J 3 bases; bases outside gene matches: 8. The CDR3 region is CASSSPGLADHYNEQFF. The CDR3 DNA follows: TGTGCCAGCAGCTCGCCGGGACTAGCGGATCACTACAATGAGCAGTTCTTC.

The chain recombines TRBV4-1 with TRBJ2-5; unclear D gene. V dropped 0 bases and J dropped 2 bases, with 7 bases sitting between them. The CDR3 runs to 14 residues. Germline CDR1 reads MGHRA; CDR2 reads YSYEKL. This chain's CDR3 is CASSQDPQQETQYF. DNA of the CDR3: TGCGCCAGCAGCCAAGATCCGCAGCAAGAGACCCAGTACTTC.